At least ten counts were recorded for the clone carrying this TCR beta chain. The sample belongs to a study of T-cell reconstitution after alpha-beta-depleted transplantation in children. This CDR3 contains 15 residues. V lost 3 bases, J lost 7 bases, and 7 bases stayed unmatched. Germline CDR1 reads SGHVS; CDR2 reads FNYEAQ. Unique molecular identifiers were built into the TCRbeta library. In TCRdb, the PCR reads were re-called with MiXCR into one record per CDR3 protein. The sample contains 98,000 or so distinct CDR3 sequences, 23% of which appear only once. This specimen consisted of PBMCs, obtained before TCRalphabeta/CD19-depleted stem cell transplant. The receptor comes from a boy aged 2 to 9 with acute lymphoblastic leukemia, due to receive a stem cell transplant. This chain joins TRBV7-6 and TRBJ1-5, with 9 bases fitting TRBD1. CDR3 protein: CASSLDRGSGQPQHF. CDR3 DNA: TGTGCCAGCAGCTTGGACAGGGGATCTGGGCAGCCCCAGCATTTT.